Each of the 7 T cell receptor beta chains below was sequenced from the same sample in a study of blood T cell repertoires in COVID-19. The method was immunoSEQ multiplex PCR; TCRdb's version includes in-frame clones alone and lacks a portion of them. This table holds 200,000 to 250,000 clones, 90% found once. Sequenced material: PBMCs or T cells enriched from blood (not recorded which). Every receptor here comes from a man aged 25-40 years who had been exposed to COVID-19.

This chain joins TRBV7-9 and TRBJ2-2; TRBD2 aligns across 15 bases. The CDR3 length is 18 residues. Germline V lookup: CDR1 SEHNR, CDR2 FQNEAQ (reference sequence). The J segment lost 6 bases and the V segment lost 4 bases, leaving 9 bases of the junction unmatched. The CDR3 protein is CASSSNLGLAGGAGELFF. The CDR3 nucleotides read TGTGCCAGCAGCTCAAACTTGGGACTAGCGGGGGGTGCCGGGGAGCTGTTTTTT. The variable domain in full, completed from reference TRBV7-9 and TRBJ2-2, reads DTGVSQNPRHKITKRGQNVTFRCDPISEHNRLYWYRQTLGQGPEFLTYFQNEAQLEKSRLLSDRFSAERPKGSFSTLEIQRTEQGDSAMYLCASSSNLGLAGGAGELFFGEGSRLTVL.

This chain uses TRBV2 with TRBJ1-5, with D possibly being TRBD1 (5 bases). The germline V gene encodes CDR1 SNHLY and CDR2 FYNNEI. The CDR3 runs 15 residues. The V end lost 7 bases, the J end lost 2 bases, and 15 bases lay between the germline ends. The CDR3 nucleotides read TGTGCCAGCAAACCCAGGGTAGGCGGCAATCAGCCCCAGCATTTT. Residues: CASKPRVGGNQPQHF.

The chain combines TRBV11-2 with TRBJ1-1; D may be TRBD1 (5 bases). The V end was cut by 1 base, the J end by 8 bases, with 11 bases between. Per germline, CDR1 SGHAT and CDR2 FQNNGV. The CDR3 length is 13 residues. CDR3 in amino acids: CASSLAAGREAFF. The DNA of the CDR3 is TGTGCCAGCAGCTTAGCTGCAGGGAGGGAAGCTTTCTTT. Together with reference TRBV11-2 and TRBJ1-1, the CDR3 gives the full variable domain: EAGVAQSPRYKIIEKRQSVAFWCNPISGHATLYWYQQILGQGPKLLIQFQNNGVVDDSQLPKDRFSAERLKGVDSTLKIQPAKLEDSAVYLCASSLAAGREAFFGQGTRLTVV.

The chain joins TRBV19 to TRBJ1-1, with a tentative D call TRBD1 (5 bases). V was clipped by 3 bases and J by 5 bases, with 10 bases between them. The germline gives CDR1 LNHDA, CDR2 SQIVND (reference sequence). This CDR3 is built from 13 residues. The CDR3: CASSIQGGTEAFF. DNA of the CDR3: TGTGCCAGTAGTATCCAGGGTGGAACTGAAGCTTTCTTT.

The chain combines TRBV19 with TRBJ1-5, with TRBD1 identical over 9 bases. The CDR3 is 20 residues long. Germline V gives CDR1 LNHDA, CDR2 SQIVND (reference sequence). The ends lost 2 bases at V and 0 bases at J; junction bases unmatched: 14. CDR3: CASSIRGTGYRGVSNQPQHF. In nucleotides, the CDR3 is TGTGCCAGTAGTATACGGGGGACAGGGTACAGAGGTGTTAGCAATCAGCCCCAGCATTTT. Full variable domain (rest looked up from reference TRBV19 and TRBJ1-5): DGGITQSPKYLFRKEGQNVTLSCEQNLNHDAMYWYRQDPGQGLRLIYYSQIVNDFQKGDIAEGYSVSREKKESFPLTVTSAQKNPTAFYLCASSIRGTGYRGVSNQPQHFGDGTRLSIL.

This clone was seen ten or more times. The rearrangement uses TRBV2 and TRBJ1-6, with D possibly matching TRBD1 (6 bases). The V end lost 10 bases, the J end lost 11 bases, and 18 bases lay between the germline ends. CDR1 and CDR2 from the germline V gene are SNHLY and FYNNEI. The CDR3 runs to 13 residues. This chain's CDR3 is CANIRGPMTPLHF. The CDR3 nucleotides are TGTGCCAACATCAGGGGTCCCATGACACCCCTCCACTTT.

This clone was picked up a small number of times. The gene calls are TRBV5-1 and TRBJ2-2, with 9 bases lining up with TRBD1. The germline V gene encodes CDR1 SGHRS and CDR2 YFSETQ. The CDR3 spans 16 residues. J was trimmed by 7 bases and V by 2 bases; bases with no gene match: 9. The CDR3 here is CASSFWEQGAGGELFF. CDR3 sequence (DNA): TGCGCCAGCAGCTTTTGGGAACAGGGGGCCGGCGGGGAGCTGTTTTTT.